This T cell receptor beta chain comes out of a study of blood T cells in healthy people across ages. Through a sample-barcoded 5' primer and a J-beta primer mix, a second PCR was run for roughly 6 to 12 cycles. MiXCR, applied by TCRdb to the 5' RACE reads, yields one record per CDR3 protein. The sample records 1.5 million or so distinct CDR3 sequences, 42% being singletons. The germline V gene has CDR1 LGHNA and CDR2 YSLEER. Between the trimmed V and J ends, which lost 1 base and 7 bases, there was a span of 14 bases. This CDR3 spans 15 amino acids. The receptor's source is a woman aged 18-29 years in good health. V gene TRBV4-3 combines with J gene TRBJ2-1, with a weak D call TRBD2 (5 bases). The sequenced material came from blood. In DNA form, the CDR3 reads TGCGCCAGCAGCCAAGTCGAGGGAGAGTTAAATGAGCAGTTCTTC. Its translation: CASSQVEGELNEQFF.